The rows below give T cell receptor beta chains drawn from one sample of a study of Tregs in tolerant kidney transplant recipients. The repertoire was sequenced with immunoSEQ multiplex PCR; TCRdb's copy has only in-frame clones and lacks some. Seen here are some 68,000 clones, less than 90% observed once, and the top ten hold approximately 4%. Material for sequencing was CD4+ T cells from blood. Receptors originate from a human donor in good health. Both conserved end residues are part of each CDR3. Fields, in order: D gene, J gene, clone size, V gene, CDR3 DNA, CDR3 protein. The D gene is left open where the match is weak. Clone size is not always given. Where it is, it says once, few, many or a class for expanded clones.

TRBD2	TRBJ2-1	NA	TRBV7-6	TGTGCCAGCAGCTTAGTACCTAGCGGACCCTACAATGAGCAGTTCTTC	CASSLVPSGPYNEQFF
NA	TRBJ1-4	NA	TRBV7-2	TGTGCCAGCAGCAGGGACACCGGAGGGGTAAATGAAAAACTGTTTTTT	CASSRDTGGVNEKLFF
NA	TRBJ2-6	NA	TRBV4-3	TGCGCCAGCAGCCAAGATTACAGCTCTGGGGCCAACGTCCTGACTTTC	CASSQDYSSGANVLTF
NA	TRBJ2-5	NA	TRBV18	TGTGCCAGCTACGGGCGATTGGAAGAGACCCAGTACTTC	CASYGRLEETQYF
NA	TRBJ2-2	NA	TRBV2	TGTGCCAGCAGTAGGAGGGGGAACACCGGGGAGCTGTTTTTT	CASSRRGNTGELFF
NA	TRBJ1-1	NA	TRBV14	TGTGCCAGCAGTTTCCAGGGTGGCACTGAAGCTTTCTTT	CASSFQGGTEAFF
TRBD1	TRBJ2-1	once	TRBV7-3	TGTGCCAGCAGCCCGTCTCCGGGACAGGGGACCTACAATGAGCAGTTCTTC	CASSPSPGQGTYNEQFF
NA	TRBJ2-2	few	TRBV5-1	TGCGCCAGCAGCTTTCTGAACACCGGGGAGCTGTTTTTT	CASSFLNTGELFF
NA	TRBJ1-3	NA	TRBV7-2	TGTGCCAGCAGCTTATCGCGAGGGGGAAACACCATATATTTT	CASSLSRGGNTIYF
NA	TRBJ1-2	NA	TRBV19	TGTGCCAGTAGTATTCCCGGGACGCCCAACTATGGCTACACCTTC	CASSIPGTPNYGYTF
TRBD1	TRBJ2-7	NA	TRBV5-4	TGTGCCAGCAGCGCCCGGACAGGGTTGGACGAGCAGTACTTC	CASSARTGLDEQYF
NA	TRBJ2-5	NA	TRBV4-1	TGCGCCAGCAGCCAAGACGTCGAGACCCAGTACTTC	CASSQDVETQYF
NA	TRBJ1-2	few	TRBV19	TGTGCCAGTAGTATCGCGGAGATTTATGGCTACACCTTC	CASSIAEIYGYTF
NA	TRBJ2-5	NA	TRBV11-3	TGTGCCAGCAGCCCCCGCAAGGGGGGAGAGACCCAGTACTTC	CASSPRKGGETQYF
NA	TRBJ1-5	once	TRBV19	TGTGCCAGTAGTATCCAACAGGTCCTATATAGCAATCAGCCCCAGCATTTT	CASSIQQVLYSNQPQHF
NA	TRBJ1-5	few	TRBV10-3	TGTGCCATCAGCCGACAGGCCATGTCCGGGCCCCAGCATTTT	CAISRQAMSGPQHF
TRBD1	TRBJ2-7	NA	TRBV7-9	TGTGCCAGCAGCCCCCACACTAACCGAGGGGGCTCTTTTTACGAGCAGTACTTC	CASSPHTNRGGSFYEQYF
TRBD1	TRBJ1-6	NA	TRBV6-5	TGTGCCAGCAGTTACTACCGGGACAGTAATTCACCCCTCCACTTT	CASSYYRDSNSPLHF
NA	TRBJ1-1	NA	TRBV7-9	TGTGCCAGCAGCTTAGCGCAGTATAGTGAAGCTTTCTTT	CASSLAQYSEAFF
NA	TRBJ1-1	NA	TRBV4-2	TGTGCCAGCAGCCCCAACCCTCAGGGTCCTGAAGCTTTCTTT	CASSPNPQGPEAFF
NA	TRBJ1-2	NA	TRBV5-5	TGTGCCAGTACCCCTTGGTGGGCCTCTAACTATGGCTACACCTTC	CASTPWWASNYGYTF
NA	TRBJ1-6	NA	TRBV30	TGTGCCTGGAAATCGAGTAATTCACCCCTCCACTTT	CAWKSSNSPLHF
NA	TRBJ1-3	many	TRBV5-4	TGTGCCAGCAGCACAGCGAGCTCTGGAAACACCATATATTTT	CASSTASSGNTIYF
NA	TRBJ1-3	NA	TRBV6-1	TGTGCCAGCAGTGAAGGAACAGGGTACGGAAACACCATATATTTT	CASSEGTGYGNTIYF
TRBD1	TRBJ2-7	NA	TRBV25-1	TGTGCCAGCAGTGGAAGCCCGGGACAGGGCTACGAGCAGTACTTC	CASSGSPGQGYEQYF
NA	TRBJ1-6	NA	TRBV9	TGTGCCAGCAGCGTGGTAGATAATTCACCCCTCCACTTT	CASSVVDNSPLHF
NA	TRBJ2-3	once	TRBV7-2	TGTGCCAGCAGCCCGGCGGGTCGCACAGATACGCAGTATTTT	CASSPAGRTDTQYF
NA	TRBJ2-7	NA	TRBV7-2	TGTGCCAGCAGGGGTGGGCCCTACGAGCAGTACTTC	CASRGGPYEQYF
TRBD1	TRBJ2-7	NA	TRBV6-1	TGTGCCAGCAGTGAATATTTGGGACAGGGGCTCGAGCAGTACTTC	CASSEYLGQGLEQYF
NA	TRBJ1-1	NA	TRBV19	TGTGCCAGTAGTATAGATCTCTGGGTGACTGAAGCTTTCTTT	CASSIDLWVTEAFF
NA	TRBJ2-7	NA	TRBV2	TGTGCCAGCAGCGACTACTCCTACGAGCAGTACTTC	CASSDYSYEQYF
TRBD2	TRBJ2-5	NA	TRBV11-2	TGTGCCAGCAGCTTTTCCGGCCTAGCGGGGGTAGAGACCCAGTACTTC	CASSFSGLAGVETQYF
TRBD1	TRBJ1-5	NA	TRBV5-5	TGTGCCAGCAGCTTAACAGGGGATCAGCCCCAGCATTTT	CASSLTGDQPQHF
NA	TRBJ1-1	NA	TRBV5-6	TGTGCCAGCAGCTTAATTTTAGGCACTGAAGCTTTCTTT	CASSLILGTEAFF
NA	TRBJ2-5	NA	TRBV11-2	TGTGCCAGCAGCCTACGGGACGGCCAAGAGACCCAGTACTTC	CASSLRDGQETQYF
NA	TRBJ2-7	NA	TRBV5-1	TGCGCCAGCAGTCAGGAGTACGAGCAGTACTTC	CASSQEYEQYF
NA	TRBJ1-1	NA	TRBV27	TGTGCCAGCAGTTCGGTACAGACTTTGTACACTGAAGCTTTCTTT	CASSSVQTLYTEAFF
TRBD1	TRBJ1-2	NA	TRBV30	TGTGCCATCACAGGGGGCGGCAACTATGGCTACACCTTC	CAITGGGNYGYTF
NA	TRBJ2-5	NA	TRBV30	TGTGCCTGGAGTGGAGGGGGACCTGAAGAGACCCAGTACTTC	CAWSGGGPEETQYF
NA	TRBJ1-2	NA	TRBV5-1	TGCGCCAGCAGCCCTCCGAGGGGGGATGGCTACACCTTC	CASSPPRGDGYTF
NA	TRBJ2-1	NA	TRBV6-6	TGTGCCAGCAGCCCCAAGTGGGGAGATGGCAATGAGCAGTTCTTC	CASSPKWGDGNEQFF
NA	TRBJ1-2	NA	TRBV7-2	TGTGCCAGCAGCTCTACCACAGACAGGTATCGTGGCTATGGCTACACCTTC	CASSSTTDRYRGYGYTF
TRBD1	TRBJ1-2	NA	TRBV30	TGTGCCTGGAGTGTATTCAGGGGGCATGGCTACACCTTC	CAWSVFRGHGYTF
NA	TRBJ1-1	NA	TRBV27	TGTGCCAGCAGTACGACAGGTAGGACTGAAGCTTTCTTT	CASSTTGRTEAFF
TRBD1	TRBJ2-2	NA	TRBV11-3	TGTGCCAGCAGCTTAACGACAGGGGTCACCGGGGAGCTGTTTTTT	CASSLTTGVTGELFF